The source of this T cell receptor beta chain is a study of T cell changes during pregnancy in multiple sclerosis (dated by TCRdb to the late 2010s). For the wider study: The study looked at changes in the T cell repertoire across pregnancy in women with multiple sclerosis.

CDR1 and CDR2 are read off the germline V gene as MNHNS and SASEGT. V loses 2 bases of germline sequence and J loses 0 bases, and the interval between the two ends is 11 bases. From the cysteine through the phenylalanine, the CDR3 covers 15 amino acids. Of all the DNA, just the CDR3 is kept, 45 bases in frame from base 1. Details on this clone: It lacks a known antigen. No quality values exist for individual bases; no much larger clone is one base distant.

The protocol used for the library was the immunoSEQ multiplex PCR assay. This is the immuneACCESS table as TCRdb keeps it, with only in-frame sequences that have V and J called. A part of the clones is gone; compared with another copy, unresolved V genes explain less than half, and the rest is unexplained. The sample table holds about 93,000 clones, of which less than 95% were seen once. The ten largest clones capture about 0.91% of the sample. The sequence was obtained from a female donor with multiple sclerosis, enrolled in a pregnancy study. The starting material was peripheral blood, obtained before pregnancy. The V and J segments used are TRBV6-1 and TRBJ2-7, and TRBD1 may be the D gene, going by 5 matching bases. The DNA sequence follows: TGTGCCAGCAGTGAAAGGGGCAGTATCTCCTACGAGCAGTACTTC. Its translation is CASSERGSISYEQYF.